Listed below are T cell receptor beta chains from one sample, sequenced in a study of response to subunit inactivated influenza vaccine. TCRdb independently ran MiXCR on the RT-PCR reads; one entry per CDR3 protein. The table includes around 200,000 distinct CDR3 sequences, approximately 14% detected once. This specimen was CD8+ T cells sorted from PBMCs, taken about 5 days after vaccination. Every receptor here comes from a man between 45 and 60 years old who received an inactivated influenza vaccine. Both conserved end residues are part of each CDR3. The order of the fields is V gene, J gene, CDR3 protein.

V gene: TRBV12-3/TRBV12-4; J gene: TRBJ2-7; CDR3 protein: CASSIAGGEQYF
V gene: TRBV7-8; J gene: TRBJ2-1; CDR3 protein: CASSPPFPPVF
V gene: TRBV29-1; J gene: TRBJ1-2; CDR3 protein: CSVPSGDRGHYGYTF
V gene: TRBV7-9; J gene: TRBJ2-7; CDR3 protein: CALSSILTSGSLSSYEQYF
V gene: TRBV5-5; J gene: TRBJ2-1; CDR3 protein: CASSHQVTNEQFF
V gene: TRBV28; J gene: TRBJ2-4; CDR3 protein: CASSLQGAKNIQYF
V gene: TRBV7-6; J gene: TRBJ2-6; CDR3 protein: CASSLFGGTGANVLTF
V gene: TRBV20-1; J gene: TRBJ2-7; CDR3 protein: CSARVGGEQYF
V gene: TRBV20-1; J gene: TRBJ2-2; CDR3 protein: CSASDSPGGTGELFF
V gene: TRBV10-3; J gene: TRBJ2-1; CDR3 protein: CAISSLYSGGPPYNEQFF
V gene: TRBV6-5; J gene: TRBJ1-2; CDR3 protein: CASSYSSHYGYTF
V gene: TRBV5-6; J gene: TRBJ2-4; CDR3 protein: CASSFSTGSPKNIQYF
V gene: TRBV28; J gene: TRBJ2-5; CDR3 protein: CASTMLASQETQYF
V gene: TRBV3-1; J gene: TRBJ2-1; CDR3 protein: CASSPKDETRNPDEQFF
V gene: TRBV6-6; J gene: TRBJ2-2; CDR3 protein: CAVGTGELFF
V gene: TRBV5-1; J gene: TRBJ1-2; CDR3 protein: CASSLGPRTGDYTF
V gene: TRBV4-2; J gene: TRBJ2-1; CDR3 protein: CASSQISDNEQFF
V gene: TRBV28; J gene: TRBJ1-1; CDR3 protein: CASSFQLPSGAGGTEAFF
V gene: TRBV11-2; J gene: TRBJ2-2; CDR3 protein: CASSLDSAGGLWELFF
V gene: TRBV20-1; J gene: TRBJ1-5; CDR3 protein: CSASAPGHEGGQPQHF
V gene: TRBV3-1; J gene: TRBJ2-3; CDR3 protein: CASSQGGLASTDTQYF
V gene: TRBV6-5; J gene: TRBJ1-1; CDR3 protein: CASSYGAVGFAEAFF
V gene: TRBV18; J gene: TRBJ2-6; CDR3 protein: CASTHPRGPGANVLTF
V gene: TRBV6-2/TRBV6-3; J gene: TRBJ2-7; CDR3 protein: CASKKLGTQLYEQYF
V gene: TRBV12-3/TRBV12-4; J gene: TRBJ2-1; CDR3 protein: CASSLGWNEQFF
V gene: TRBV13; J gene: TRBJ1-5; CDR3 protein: CASSPPGSNQPQHF
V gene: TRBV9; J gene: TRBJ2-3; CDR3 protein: CASSVGLAGGPGDTQYF
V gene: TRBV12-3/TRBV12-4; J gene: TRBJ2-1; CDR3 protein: CASIPHYRDNEQFF
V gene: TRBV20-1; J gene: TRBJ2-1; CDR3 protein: CSASWGYEQFF
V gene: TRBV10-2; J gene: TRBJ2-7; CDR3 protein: CASSERRSSYEQYF
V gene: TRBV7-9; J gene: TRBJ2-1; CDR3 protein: CASSLSWDEQFF
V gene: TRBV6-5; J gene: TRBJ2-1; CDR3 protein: CASSYLLAGGPSNEQFF
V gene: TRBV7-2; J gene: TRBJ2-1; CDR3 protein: CASSYLGEQFF
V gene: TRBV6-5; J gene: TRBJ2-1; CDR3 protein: CASSYSTGYNEQFF
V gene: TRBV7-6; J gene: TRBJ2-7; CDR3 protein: CASSSGLSASPYEQYF
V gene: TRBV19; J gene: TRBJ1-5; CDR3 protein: CASTPQGNQPQHF
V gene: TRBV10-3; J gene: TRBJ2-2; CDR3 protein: CASEGKKAGELFF
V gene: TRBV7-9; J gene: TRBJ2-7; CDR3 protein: CASSLPEGGWVEQYF
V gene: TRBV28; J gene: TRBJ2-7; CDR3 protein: CASSAPGAKYEQYF
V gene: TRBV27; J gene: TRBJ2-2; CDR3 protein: CASSFGAGGNTGELFF
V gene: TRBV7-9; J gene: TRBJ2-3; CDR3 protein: CASSKLLAASTDTQYF
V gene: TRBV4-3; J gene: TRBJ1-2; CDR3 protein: CASSLKGRHSNYGYTF
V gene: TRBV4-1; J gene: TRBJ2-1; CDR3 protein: CASSLRGTYNEQFF
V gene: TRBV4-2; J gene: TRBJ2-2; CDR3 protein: CASSLQGFTNTGELFF
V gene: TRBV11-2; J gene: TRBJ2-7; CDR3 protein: CASRTTGVNSYEQYF
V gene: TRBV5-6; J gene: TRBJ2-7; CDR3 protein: CASSLAAGWDEQYF
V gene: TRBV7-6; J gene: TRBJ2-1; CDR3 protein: CASSLQATENRNEQFF